This TCR beta chain was sequenced during a study of blood T cell repertoires in COVID-19. Study context: In each case, the material was cDNA or gDNA derived from T cells, B-cell-depleted T cells, or PBMCs.

Original data processing: Counts of nucleated cells, estimated from reference gene primer amplification, were obtained. TCRdb's table, derived via immunoSEQ multiplex PCR, lists solely in-frame clones and lacks some. For V, J and clone size, that table is used; D and trimming come from the DNA. The sample comprises roughly 150,000 clones, about 79% of which are singletons, and about 6.8% rests with the top ten. Sequencing was done on a sample of peripheral blood. This clonotype was sampled from a woman aged 45 to 65 in a cohort sampled during active or convalescent COVID-19.

The DNA for the CDR3 is TGTGCCAGCCACACAGTTAGTGGCAATCAGCCCCAGCATTTT. Translation gives CASHTVSGNQPQHF. This rearrangement joins TRBV2 to TRBJ1-5, with D unresolved. V lost 8 bases and J 2 bases, leaving 13 bases between the germline ends. The CDR3 covers 14 residues. The germline CDR1 and CDR2 sequences are SNHLY and FYNNEI.